This is a list of T cell receptor beta chains from one sample in a study of T cell responses to AZD1222 COVID-19 vaccine. The protocol was immunoSEQ multiplex PCR, while the TCRdb copy is restricted to in-frame clones and leaves out a portion. This table holds 110,000 or so clones, 70% to 90% found once. The material was peripheral blood, obtained 28 days after the second AZD1222 dose. Receptors originate from an adult who received the AZD1222 COVID-19 vaccine. The CDR3 runs from the conserved cysteine through the conserved F or W. Each record gives: V gene, J gene, D gene, clone size, CDR3 protein, CDR3 DNA. D genes are given only for firm matches. A clone size is listed for some rows: how often the clone was seen (once, few, many), or a class if it is expanded.

V: TRBV19; J: TRBJ2-7; D: TRBD1; size: NA; CDR3: CASSSHWTGTGLGSEQYF; DNA: TGTGCCAGTAGTAGCCACTGGACCGGGACAGGCCTAGGGAGCGAGCAGTACTTC
V: TRBV11-2; J: TRBJ1-2; D: NA; size: NA; CDR3: CASSLSGSGIGGYTF; DNA: TGTGCCAGCAGCTTGTCAGGGTCGGGGATTGGTGGCTACACCTTC
V: TRBV28; J: TRBJ1-2; D: NA; size: NA; CDR3: CASSPEDSSLYGYTF; DNA: TGTGCCAGCAGTCCGGAGGACAGTTCACTCTATGGCTACACCTTC
V: TRBV5-4; J: TRBJ2-3; D: NA; size: NA; CDR3: CASSIIRDPITDTQYF; DNA: TGTGCCAGCAGTATCATCCGGGACCCCATCACAGATACGCAGTATTTT
V: TRBV13; J: TRBJ1-2; D: TRBD1; size: NA; CDR3: CASSSRQGSGYGYTF; DNA: TGTGCCAGCAGCTCCAGACAGGGGAGCGGCTATGGCTACACCTTC
V: TRBV7-2; J: TRBJ1-4; D: NA; size: NA; CDR3: CASSLRTGNEKLFF; DNA: TGTGCCAGCAGCCTAAGGACCGGTAATGAAAAACTGTTTTTT
V: TRBV29-1; J: TRBJ2-6; D: NA; size: NA; CDR3: CSVTVRASSGANVLTF; DNA: TGCAGCGTTACGGTCAGGGCTAGCTCTGGGGCCAACGTCCTGACTTTC
V: TRBV2; J: TRBJ2-7; D: NA; size: NA; CDR3: CASSELGEQYF; DNA: TGTGCCAGCAGTGAATTAGGGGAGCAGTACTTC
V: TRBV28; J: TRBJ1-2; D: NA; size: NA; CDR3: CASSPPPTRDLYGYTF; DNA: TGTGCCAGCAGCCCCCCCCCGACCAGGGACCTGTATGGCTACACCTTC
V: TRBV28; J: TRBJ1-2; D: TRBD1; size: NA; CDR3: CASSLDRGYGYTF; DNA: TGTGCCAGCAGTCTAGACAGGGGATATGGCTACACCTTC
V: TRBV4-2; J: TRBJ1-5; D: NA; size: NA; CDR3: CASSQNTGQNSNQPQHF; DNA: TGTGCCAGCAGCCAAAATACTGGACAGAATAGCAATCAGCCCCAGCATTTT
V: TRBV20-1; J: TRBJ1-5; D: NA; size: NA; CDR3: CSASSGQLNWRHQPQHF; DNA: TGCAGTGCTAGTTCAGGCCAGTTAAATTGGCGGCATCAGCCCCAGCATTTT
V: TRBV3-1/TRBV3-2; J: TRBJ1-5; D: NA; size: NA; CDR3: CASSQGIGGNQPQHF; DNA: TGTGCCAGCAGCCAAGGGATAGGGGGCAATCAGCCCCAGCATTTT
V: TRBV29-1; J: TRBJ1-5; D: NA; size: NA; CDR3: CSAPRGGWGGNQPQHF; DNA: TGCAGCGCCCCAAGGGGGGGGTGGGGAGGCAATCAGCCCCAGCATTTT
V: TRBV12-3/TRBV12-4; J: TRBJ1-1; D: NA; size: few; CDR3: CASSLDNTEAFF; DNA: TGTGCCAGCAGCCTCGACAACACTGAAGCTTTCTTT
V: TRBV7-9; J: TRBJ1-4; D: NA; size: once; CDR3: CASSWGRVTNEKLFF; DNA: TGTGCCAGCAGCTGGGGAAGAGTAACTAATGAAAAACTGTTTTTT
V: TRBV7-9; J: TRBJ1-3; D: NA; size: NA; CDR3: CASSLSGNTIYF; DNA: TGTGCCAGCAGCTTATCTGGAAACACCATATATTTT
V: TRBV11-2; J: TRBJ1-1; D: NA; size: NA; CDR3: CASSLEGRSTEAFF; DNA: TGTGCCAGCAGCTTAGAAGGCAGATCCACTGAAGCTTTCTTT
V: TRBV7-6; J: TRBJ2-5; D: TRBD1; size: NA; CDR3: CASSLAGQEGETQYF; DNA: TGTGCCAGCAGCTTAGCGGGACAGGAAGGGGAGACCCAGTACTTC
V: TRBV27; J: TRBJ1-1; D: NA; size: NA; CDR3: CASSLSRNTEAFF; DNA: TGTGCCAGCAGTTTATCTAGGAACACTGAAGCTTTCTTT
V: TRBV5-6; J: TRBJ2-7; D: NA; size: NA; CDR3: CASSLVSGLYEQYF; DNA: TGTGCCAGCAGCTTGGTTTCAGGGCTCTACGAGCAGTACTTC
V: TRBV27; J: TRBJ2-7; D: NA; size: NA; CDR3: CASSFSFGDAYEQYF; DNA: TGTGCCAGCAGTTTCTCCTTCGGCGACGCCTACGAGCAGTACTTC
V: TRBV28; J: TRBJ1-1; D: NA; size: NA; CDR3: CASRHTEAFF; DNA: TGTGCCAGCAGGCACACTGAAGCTTTCTTT
V: TRBV30; J: TRBJ1-5; D: TRBD1; size: NA; CDR3: CAWATGGGPFQPQHF; DNA: TGTGCCTGGGCGACAGGGGGAGGGCCGTTCCAGCCCCAGCATTTT
V: TRBV5-4; J: TRBJ1-4; D: NA; size: NA; CDR3: CASSLVFSDEKLFF; DNA: TGTGCCAGCAGCTTGGTATTTTCTGATGAAAAACTGTTTTTT
V: TRBV5-1; J: TRBJ2-6; D: NA; size: few; CDR3: CASSLSGGRSGANVLTF; DNA: TGCGCCAGCAGCTTATCTGGGGGCCGCTCTGGGGCCAACGTCCTGACTTTC
V: TRBV9; J: TRBJ2-2; D: NA; size: NA; CDR3: CASSVGGGHLKNTGELFF; DNA: TGTGCCAGCAGCGTAGGGGGAGGACACCTCAAAAACACCGGGGAGCTGTTTTTT
V: TRBV5-1; J: TRBJ2-1; D: NA; size: NA; CDR3: CASSSRVDNEQFF; DNA: TGCGCCAGCAGCTCCAGGGTCGACAATGAGCAGTTCTTC
V: TRBV4-1; J: TRBJ2-1; D: NA; size: NA; CDR3: CASTFSGTPISYNEQFF; DNA: TGCGCCAGCACCTTCTCCGGGACCCCTATATCCTACAATGAGCAGTTCTTC
V: TRBV6-5; J: TRBJ2-5; D: NA; size: NA; CDR3: CASSTEPQETQYF; DNA: TGTGCCAGCAGTACTGAACCTCAAGAGACCCAGTACTTC
V: TRBV5-6; J: TRBJ2-7; D: NA; size: NA; CDR3: CASSLMDPIEQYF; DNA: TGTGCCAGCAGCTTGATGGATCCGATCGAGCAGTACTTC
V: TRBV28; J: TRBJ2-1; D: NA; size: NA; CDR3: CASSPPGYEQFF; DNA: TGTGCCAGCAGTCCCCCCGGGTATGAGCAGTTCTTC
V: TRBV2; J: TRBJ2-3; D: TRBD2; size: NA; CDR3: CASSEWRGGTDTQYF; DNA: TGTGCCAGCAGTGAATGGCGGGGGGGCACAGATACGCAGTATTTT
V: TRBV29-1; J: TRBJ1-1; D: NA; size: NA; CDR3: CSVVDNTEAFF; DNA: TGCAGCGTTGTAGATAACACTGAAGCTTTCTTT
V: TRBV21-1; J: TRBJ1-2; D: NA; size: NA; CDR3: CASSKGTAHGYTF; DNA: TGTGCCAGCAGCAAAGGGACAGCCCATGGCTACACCTTC
V: TRBV27; J: TRBJ1-2; D: NA; size: few; CDR3: CASSSGRDGYTF; DNA: TGTGCCAGCAGTTCAGGCAGGGATGGCTACACCTTC
V: TRBV20-1; J: TRBJ1-5; D: NA; size: NA; CDR3: CSASVGISNQPQHF; DNA: TGCAGTGCTAGTGTGGGGATTAGCAATCAGCCCCAGCATTTT